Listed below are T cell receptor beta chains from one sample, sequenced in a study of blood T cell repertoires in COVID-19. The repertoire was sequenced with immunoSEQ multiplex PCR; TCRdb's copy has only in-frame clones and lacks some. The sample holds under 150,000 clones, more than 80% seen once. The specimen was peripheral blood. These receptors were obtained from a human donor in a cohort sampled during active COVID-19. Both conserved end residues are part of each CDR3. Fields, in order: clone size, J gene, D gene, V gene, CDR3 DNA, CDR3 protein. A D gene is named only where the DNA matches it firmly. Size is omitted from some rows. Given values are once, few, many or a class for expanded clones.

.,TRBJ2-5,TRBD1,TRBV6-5,TGTGCCAGCAGCCGACAGGGTACAGAGACCCAGTACTTC,CASSRQGTETQYF
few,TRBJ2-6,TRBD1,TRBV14,TGTGCCAGCAGCCGACAGGGGAACGGGGCCAACGTCCTGACTTTC,CASSRQGNGANVLTF
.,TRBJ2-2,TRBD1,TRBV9,TGTGCCAGCAGCCCCCACAGGGGGACAGGGGCGAACACCGGGGAGCTGTTTTTT,CASSPHRGTGANTGELFF
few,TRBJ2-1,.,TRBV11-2,TGTGCCAGCAGCTTTATGGCAAACTACAATGAGCAGTTCTTC,CASSFMANYNEQFF
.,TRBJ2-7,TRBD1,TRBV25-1,TGTGCCAGCAGTGCCCAGACAGGGTACGAGCAGTACTTC,CASSAQTGYEQYF
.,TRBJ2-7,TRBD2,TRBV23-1,TGCGCCAGCAGTCAATCCAGCGGGGGCCATCCCTACGAGCAGTACTTC,CASSQSSGGHPYEQYF
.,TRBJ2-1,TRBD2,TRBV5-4,TGTGCCAGCAGCTTGGGACTAGCAAATGAGCAGTTCTTC,CASSLGLANEQFF
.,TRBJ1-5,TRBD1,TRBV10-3,TGTGCCATCAGCTCGACAGGGGTCGGCAATCAGCCCCAGCATTTT,CAISSTGVGNQPQHF
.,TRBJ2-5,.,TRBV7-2,TGTGCCAGCAGTCATTACGGGACTCATCCGTACTTC,CASSHYGTHPYF
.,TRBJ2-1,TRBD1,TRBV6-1,TGTGCCAGCAGTGAAGGGACAGGGAAATACAATGAGCAGTTCTTC,CASSEGTGKYNEQFF
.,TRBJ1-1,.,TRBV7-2,TGTGCCAGCAGCTTAGAACCTCTCAGGTTCACTGAAGCTTTCTTT,CASSLEPLRFTEAFF
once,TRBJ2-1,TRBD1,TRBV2,TGTGCCAGCAGTGGCGACAGGGGATCCCTACACAATGAGCAGTTCTTC,CASSGDRGSLHNEQFF
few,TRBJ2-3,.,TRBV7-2,TGTGCCAGCAGCTTAGGGACATCGGATACGCAGTATTTT,CASSLGTSDTQYF
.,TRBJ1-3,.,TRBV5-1,TGCGCCAGCAGCTTGGCGACAGGCTCTACTAACACCATATATTTT,CASSLATGSTNTIYF
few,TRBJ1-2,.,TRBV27,TGTGCCAGCAGTTCGAGGCAGTCTGCCTATGGCTACACCTTC,CASSSRQSAYGYTF
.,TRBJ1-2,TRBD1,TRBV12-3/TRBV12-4,TGTGCCAGCAGTGCTACAGGGGGTCTTGGCTACACCTTC,CASSATGGLGYTF
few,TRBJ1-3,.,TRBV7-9,TGTGCCAGCGTAATATGGGGGCCCTTATTTAGAGCCGGAAACACCATATATTTT,CASVIWGPLFRAGNTIYF
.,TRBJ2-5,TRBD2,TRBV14,TGTGCCAGCAGCCAAGATCCGCCCCCCCTCTTGCGGGGGGAAGAGACCCAGTACTTC,CASSQDPPPLLRGEETQYF
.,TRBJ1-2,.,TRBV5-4,TGTGCCAGCAGTCAGGGAAATGACTATGGCTACACCTTC,CASSQGNDYGYTF
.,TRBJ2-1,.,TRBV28,TGTGCCAGCAGTTCAGGGGTCACTGAGCAGTTCTTC,CASSSGVTEQFF
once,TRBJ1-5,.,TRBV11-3,TGTGCCAGCAGCTTAGGAACGGGCAATCAGCCCCAGCATTTT,CASSLGTGNQPQHF
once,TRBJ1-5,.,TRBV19,TGTGCCAGTAGTTTCCGGGACAATCAGCCCCAGCATTTT,CASSFRDNQPQHF
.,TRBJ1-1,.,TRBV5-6,TGTGCCAGCAGCTTGCCACGGACAGAAGCTTTCTTT,CASSLPRTEAFF
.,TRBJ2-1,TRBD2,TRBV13,TGTGCCAGCAGCCAGACTAGCGGCCACAATGAGCAGTTCTTC,CASSQTSGHNEQFF
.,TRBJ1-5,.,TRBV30,TGTGCCTGGAGTGGATCTATCAATCAGCCCCAGCATTTT,CAWSGSINQPQHF
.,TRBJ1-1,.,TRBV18,TGTGCCAGCTCCCCGACAAGGAACACTGAAGCTTTCTTT,CASSPTRNTEAFF
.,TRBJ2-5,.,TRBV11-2,TGTGCCAGCGGGGACACCCAAGAGACCCAGTACTTC,CASGDTQETQYF
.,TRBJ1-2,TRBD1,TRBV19,TGTGCCAGTATGACAGGGGGAGCTCTCTATGGCTACACCTTC,CASMTGGALYGYTF
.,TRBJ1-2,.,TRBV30,TGTGCCTGGAGTTTTCAGGGGTCTGGCTACACCTTC,CAWSFQGSGYTF
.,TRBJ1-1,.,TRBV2,TGTGCCAGCATCGGTACCCAAATGAACACTGAAGCTTTCTTT,CASIGTQMNTEAFF
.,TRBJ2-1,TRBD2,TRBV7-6,TGTGCCAGCAGCTTCTTCGCGGGAGGGTACAATGAGCAGTTCTTC,CASSFFAGGYNEQFF
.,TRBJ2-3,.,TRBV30,TGTGCCTGGAGTGTAAAAGCGCAGAGCACAGATACGCAGTATTTT,CAWSVKAQSTDTQYF
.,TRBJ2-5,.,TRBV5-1,TGCGCCAGCAGCTTGGGGTCTGTACGGGAAGAGACCCAGTACTTC,CASSLGSVREETQYF
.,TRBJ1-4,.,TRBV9,TGTGCCAGCAGCAGCACCGGGACTGCCAATGAAAAACTGTTTTTT,CASSSTGTANEKLFF
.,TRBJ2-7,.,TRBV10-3,TGTGCCATCAGTCAGCCCCCAGGGGAGCAGTACTTC,CAISQPPGEQYF
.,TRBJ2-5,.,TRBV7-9,TGTGCCAGCAGCCCCGACTGGCGGGCAAGAGCGACCCAGTACTTC,CASSPDWRARATQYF
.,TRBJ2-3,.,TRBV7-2,TGTGCCAGCAACCCAGAGGGCGGGGCGAGCACAGATACGCAGTATTTT,CASNPEGGASTDTQYF
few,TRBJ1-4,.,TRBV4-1,TGCGCCAGCAGCCAAACCCGGACAGCGAATGAAAAACTGTTTTTT,CASSQTRTANEKLFF
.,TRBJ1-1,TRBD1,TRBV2,TGTGCCAGCAGCCGGGACAGCGGTTTTACTGAAGCTTTCTTT,CASSRDSGFTEAFF
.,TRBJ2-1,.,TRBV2,TGTGCCAGCAGTGAAGGGAGGGCCAATGAGCAGTTCTTC,CASSEGRANEQFF
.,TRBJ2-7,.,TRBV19,TGTGCCAGTAGTATAGTCACGGGTGGCGAGCAGTACTTC,CASSIVTGGEQYF
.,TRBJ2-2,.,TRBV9,TGTGCCAGCAGCTCCACCACGGGGGCGAACACCGGGGAGCTGTTTTTT,CASSSTTGANTGELFF
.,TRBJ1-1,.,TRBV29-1,TGCAGCGTTACTACAGGGATGAACACTGAAGCTTTCTTT,CSVTTGMNTEAFF
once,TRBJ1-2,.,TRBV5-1,TGCGCCAGCAGCTCGGACCGGAGGAGCTACACCTTC,CASSSDRRSYTF
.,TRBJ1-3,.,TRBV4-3,TGCGCCAGCAGCCAAGATGGTGGGGCCGGCTCTGGAAACACCATATATTTT,CASSQDGGAGSGNTIYF
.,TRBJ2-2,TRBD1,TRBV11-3,TGTGCCAGCAGCCGAGCCCGACAGGGGAACACCGGGGAGCTGTTTTTT,CASSRARQGNTGELFF
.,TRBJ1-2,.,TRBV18,TGTGCCAGCTCACCACTGCGGGGAGGCTATGGCTACACCTTC,CASSPLRGGYGYTF
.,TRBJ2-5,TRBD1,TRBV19,TGTGCCTCCTCCGGGTGGACAGGTGGGACGCAGACCCAGTACTTC,CASSGWTGGTQTQYF
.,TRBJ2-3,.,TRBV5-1,TGCGCCAGCAGCTTGAAAGTCGGTTCGGGGGACTTAGATACGCAGTATTTT,CASSLKVGSGDLDTQYF
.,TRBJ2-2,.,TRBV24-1,TGTGCCACCAGTGATTTAAGGACAACTAACACCGGGGAGCTGTTTTTT,CATSDLRTTNTGELFF
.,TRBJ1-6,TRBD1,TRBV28,TGTGCCAGCAACTTAGGACAGGGCGGTTCACCCCTCCACTTT,CASNLGQGGSPLHF
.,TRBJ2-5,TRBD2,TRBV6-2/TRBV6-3,TGTGCCAGCAGTGGCGGGACTAGCATAGAGACCCAGTACTTC,CASSGGTSIETQYF
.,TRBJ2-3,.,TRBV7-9,TGTGCCAGCAGCCACGATTCCAGGGTTGCCACAGATACGCAGTATTTT,CASSHDSRVATDTQYF
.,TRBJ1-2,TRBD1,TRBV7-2,TGTGCCAGCAGCACAGGGGACAGGGAAGGCTACACCTTC,CASSTGDREGYTF
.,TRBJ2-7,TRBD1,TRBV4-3,TGCGCCAGCACTCACCGGGGACAGCTAGGGTACGAGCAGTACTTC,CASTHRGQLGYEQYF
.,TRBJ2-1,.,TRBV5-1,TGCGCCAGCAGCTTTACAGCGGTGGCCTACAATGAGCAGTTCTTC,CASSFTAVAYNEQFF
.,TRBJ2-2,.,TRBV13,TGTGCCAGCAGCCCGCCCGGGGTGATCACCGGGGAGCTGTTTTTT,CASSPPGVITGELFF
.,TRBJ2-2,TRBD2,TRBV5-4,TGTGCCAGCAGCTTGGCTAGCGGAAACACCGGGGAGCTGTTTTTT,CASSLASGNTGELFF
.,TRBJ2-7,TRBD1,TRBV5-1,TGCGCCAGCAGCTCGATTCCCGGGACAGACTACGAGCAGTACTTC,CASSSIPGTDYEQYF